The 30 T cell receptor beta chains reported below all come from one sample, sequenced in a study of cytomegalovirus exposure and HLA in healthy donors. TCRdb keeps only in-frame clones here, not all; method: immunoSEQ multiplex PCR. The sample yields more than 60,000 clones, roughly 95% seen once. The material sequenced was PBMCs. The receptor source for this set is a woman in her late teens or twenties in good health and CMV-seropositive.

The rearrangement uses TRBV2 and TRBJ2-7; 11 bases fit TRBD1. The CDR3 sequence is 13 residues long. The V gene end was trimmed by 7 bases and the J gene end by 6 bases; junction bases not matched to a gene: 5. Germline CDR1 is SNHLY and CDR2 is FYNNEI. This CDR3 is CASTGGQGVEQYF. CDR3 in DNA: TGTGCCAGCACTGGGGGACAGGGGGTCGAGCAGTACTTC.

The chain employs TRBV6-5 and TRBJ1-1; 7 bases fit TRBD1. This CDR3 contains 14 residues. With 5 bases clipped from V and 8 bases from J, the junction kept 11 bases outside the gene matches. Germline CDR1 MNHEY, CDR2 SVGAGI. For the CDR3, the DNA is TGTGCCAGCAGTACCCGGGTCCCAGGGGGAGAAGCTTTCTTT. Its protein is CASSTRVPGGEAFF.

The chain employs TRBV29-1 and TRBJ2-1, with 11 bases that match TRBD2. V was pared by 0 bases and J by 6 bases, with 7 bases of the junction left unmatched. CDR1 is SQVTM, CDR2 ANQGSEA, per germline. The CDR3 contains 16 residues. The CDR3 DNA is TGCAGCGTTGAAGACCCCGCTAGCGGGAGGCGCAATGAGCAGTTCTTC. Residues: CSVEDPASGRRNEQFF.

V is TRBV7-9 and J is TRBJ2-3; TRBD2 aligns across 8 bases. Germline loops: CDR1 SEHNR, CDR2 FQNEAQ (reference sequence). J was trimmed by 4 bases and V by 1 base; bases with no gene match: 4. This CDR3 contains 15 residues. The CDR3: CASSLERELPDTQYF. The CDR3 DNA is TGTGCCAGCAGCTTAGAGCGGGAGTTACCAGATACGCAGTATTTT.

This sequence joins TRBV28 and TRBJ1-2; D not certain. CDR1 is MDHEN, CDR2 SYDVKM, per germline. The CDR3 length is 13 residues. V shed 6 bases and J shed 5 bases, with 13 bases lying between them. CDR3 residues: CASRLANNYGYTF. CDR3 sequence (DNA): TGTGCCAGCAGACTAGCGAACAATTATGGCTACACCTTC.

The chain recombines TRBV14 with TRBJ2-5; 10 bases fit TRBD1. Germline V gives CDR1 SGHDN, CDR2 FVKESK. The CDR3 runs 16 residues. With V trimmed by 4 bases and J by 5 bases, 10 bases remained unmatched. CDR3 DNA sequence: TGTGCCAGCAGCCTTTCCGGGACAGGGGTACGGGAGACCCAGTACTTC. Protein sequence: CASSLSGTGVRETQYF.

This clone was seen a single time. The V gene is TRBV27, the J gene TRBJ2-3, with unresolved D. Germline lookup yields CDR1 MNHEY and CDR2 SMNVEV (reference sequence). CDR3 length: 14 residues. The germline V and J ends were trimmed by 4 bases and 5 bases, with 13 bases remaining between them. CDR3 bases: TGTGCCAGCAGTTCATATAAACCCGGAGATACGCAGTATTTT. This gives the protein CASSSYKPGDTQYF.

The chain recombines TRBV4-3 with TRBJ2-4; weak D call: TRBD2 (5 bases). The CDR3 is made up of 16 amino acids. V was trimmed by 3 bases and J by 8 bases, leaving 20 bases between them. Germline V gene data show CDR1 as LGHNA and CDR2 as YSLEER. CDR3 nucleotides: TGCGCCAGCAGCCATGCCCTCCCAGACGCCGGGGACATTCAGTACTTC. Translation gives CASSHALPDAGDIQYF.

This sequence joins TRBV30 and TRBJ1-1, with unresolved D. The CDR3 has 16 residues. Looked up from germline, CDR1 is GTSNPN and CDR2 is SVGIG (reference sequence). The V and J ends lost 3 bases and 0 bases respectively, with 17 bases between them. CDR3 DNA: TGTGCCTGGAGAGCGCTAAGCAGAGAGGTGAACACTGAAGCTTTCTTT. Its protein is CAWRALSREVNTEAFF.

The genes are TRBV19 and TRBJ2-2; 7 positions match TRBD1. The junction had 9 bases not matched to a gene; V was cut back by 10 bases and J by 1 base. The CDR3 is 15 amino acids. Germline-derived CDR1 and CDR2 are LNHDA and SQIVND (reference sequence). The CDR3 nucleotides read TGTGCCACCCGCCGGACAGGATTGAACACCGGGGAGCTGTTTTTT. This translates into CATRRTGLNTGELFF. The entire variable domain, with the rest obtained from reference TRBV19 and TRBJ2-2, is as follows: DGGITQSPKYLFRKEGQNVTLSCEQNLNHDAMYWYRQDPGQGLRLIYYSQIVNDFQKGDIAEGYSVSREKKESFPLTVTSAQKNPTAFYLCATRRTGLNTGELFFGEGSRLTVL.

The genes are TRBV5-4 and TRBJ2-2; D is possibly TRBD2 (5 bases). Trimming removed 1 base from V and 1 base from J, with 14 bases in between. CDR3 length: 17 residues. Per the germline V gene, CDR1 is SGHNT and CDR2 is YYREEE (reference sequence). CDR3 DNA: TGTGCCAGCAGCTTGAACGGGTCTAGCAGGAACACCGGGGAGCTGTTTTTT. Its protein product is CASSLNGSSRNTGELFF.

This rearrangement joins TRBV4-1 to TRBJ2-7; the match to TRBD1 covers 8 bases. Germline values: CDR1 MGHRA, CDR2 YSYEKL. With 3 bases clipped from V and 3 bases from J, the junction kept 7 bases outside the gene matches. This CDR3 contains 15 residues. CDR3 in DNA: TGCGCCAGCAGCCACCTGACAGGGGATGGCTACGAGCAGTACTTC. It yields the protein CASSHLTGDGYEQYF.

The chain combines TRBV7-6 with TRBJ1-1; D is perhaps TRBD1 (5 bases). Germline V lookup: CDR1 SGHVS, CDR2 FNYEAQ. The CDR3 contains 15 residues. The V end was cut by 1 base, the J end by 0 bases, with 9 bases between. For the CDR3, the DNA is TGTGCCAGCAGCTTAGGGGGCCTAATGAACACTGAAGCTTTCTTT. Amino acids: CASSLGGLMNTEAFF.

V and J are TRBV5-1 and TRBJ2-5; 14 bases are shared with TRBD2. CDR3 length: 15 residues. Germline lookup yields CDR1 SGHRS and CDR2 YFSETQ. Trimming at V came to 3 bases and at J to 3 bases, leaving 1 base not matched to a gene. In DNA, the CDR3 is TGCGCCAGCAGCTCGGGACTAGCGGGAGAAGAGACCCAGTACTTC. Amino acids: CASSSGLAGEETQYF.

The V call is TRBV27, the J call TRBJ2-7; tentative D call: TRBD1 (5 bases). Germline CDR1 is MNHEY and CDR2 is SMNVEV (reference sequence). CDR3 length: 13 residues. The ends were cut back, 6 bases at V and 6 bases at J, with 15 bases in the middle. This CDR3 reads CASRGPSAGEQYF. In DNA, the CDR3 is TGTGCCAGCAGGGGGCCCTCTGCTGGCGAGCAGTACTTC.

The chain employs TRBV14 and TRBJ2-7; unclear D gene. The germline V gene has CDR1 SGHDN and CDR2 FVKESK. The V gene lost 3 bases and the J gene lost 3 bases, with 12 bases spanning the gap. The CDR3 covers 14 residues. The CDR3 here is CASSQFSGIYEQYF. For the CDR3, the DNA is TGTGCCAGCAGCCAGTTCAGTGGCATCTACGAGCAGTACTTC.

CDR3 bases: TGTGCCAGCACCGAAGGGTCACAGGGCGAGCAGTACTTC. Protein product: CASTEGSQGEQYF. The chain combines TRBV28 with TRBJ2-7; D is perhaps TRBD1 (6 bases). The germline V gene has CDR1 MDHEN and CDR2 SYDVKM. Trimming removed 7 bases from V and 6 bases from J, with 16 bases in between. The CDR3 contains 13 residues.

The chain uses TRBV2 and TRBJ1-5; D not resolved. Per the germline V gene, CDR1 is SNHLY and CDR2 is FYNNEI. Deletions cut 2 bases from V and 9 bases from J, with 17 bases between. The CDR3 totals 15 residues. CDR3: CASSESGLPSGPQHF. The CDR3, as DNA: TGTGCCAGCAGTGAATCCGGTCTCCCCTCGGGGCCCCAGCATTTT.

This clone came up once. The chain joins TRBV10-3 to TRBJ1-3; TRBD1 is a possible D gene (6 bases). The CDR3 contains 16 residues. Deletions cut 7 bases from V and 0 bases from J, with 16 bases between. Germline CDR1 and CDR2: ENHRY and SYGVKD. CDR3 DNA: TGTGCCATCATGGGCCCCGGACAGCACTCTGGAAACACCATATATTTT. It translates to CAIMGPGQHSGNTIYF.

The CDR3 nucleotides are TGTGCCAGCAGTGAATATAACGAACAGGGCACGCAGTATTTT. The encoded protein is CASSEYNEQGTQYF. The chain links TRBV25-1 to TRBJ2-3, with D perhaps TRBD1 (6 bases). This CDR3 has 14 amino acids. Germline V gives CDR1 MGHDK, CDR2 SYGVNS. V was shortened by 0 bases and J by 9 bases, with 13 bases between the two germline ends. Based on the CDR3 plus reference TRBV25-1 and TRBJ2-3, the full variable domain is EADIYQTPRYLVIGTGKKITLECSQTMGHDKMYWYQQDPGMELHLIHYSYGVNSTEKGDLSSESTVSRIRTEHFPLTLESARPSHTSQYLCASSEYNEQGTQYFGPGTRLTVL.

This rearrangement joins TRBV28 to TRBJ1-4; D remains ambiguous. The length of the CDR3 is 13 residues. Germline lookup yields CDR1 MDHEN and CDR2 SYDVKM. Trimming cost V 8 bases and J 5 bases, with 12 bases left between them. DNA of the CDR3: TGTGCCAGCGGTCAACTCAGGAATGAAAAACTGTTTTTT. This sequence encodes CASGQLRNEKLFF.

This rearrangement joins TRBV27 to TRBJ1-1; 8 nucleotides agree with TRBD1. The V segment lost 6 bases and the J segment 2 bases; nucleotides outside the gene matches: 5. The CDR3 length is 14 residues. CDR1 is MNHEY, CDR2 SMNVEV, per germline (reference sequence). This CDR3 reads CASSMTGVNTEAFF. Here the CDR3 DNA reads TGTGCCAGCAGCATGACAGGGGTTAACACTGAAGCTTTCTTT.

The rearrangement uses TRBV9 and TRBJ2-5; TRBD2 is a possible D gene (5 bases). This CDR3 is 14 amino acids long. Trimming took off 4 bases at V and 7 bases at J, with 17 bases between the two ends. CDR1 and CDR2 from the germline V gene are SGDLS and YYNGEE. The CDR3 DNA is TGTGCCAGCAGCCCGCGGACTGACGAGCGGACCCAGTACTTC. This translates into CASSPRTDERTQYF. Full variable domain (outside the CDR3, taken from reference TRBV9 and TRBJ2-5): DSGVTQTPKHLITATGQRVTLRCSPRSGDLSVYWYQQSLDQGLQFLIQYYNGEERAKGNILERFSAQQFPDLHSELNLSSLELGDSALYFCASSPRTDERTQYFGPGTRLLVL.

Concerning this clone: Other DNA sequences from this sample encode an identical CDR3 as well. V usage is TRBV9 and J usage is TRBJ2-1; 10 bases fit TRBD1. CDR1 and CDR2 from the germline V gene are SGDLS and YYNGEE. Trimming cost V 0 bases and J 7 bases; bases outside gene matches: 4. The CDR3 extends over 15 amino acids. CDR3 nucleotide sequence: TGTGCCAGCAGCGTAGGGGACAGGGGCTATAATGAGCAGTTCTTC. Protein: CASSVGDRGYNEQFF.

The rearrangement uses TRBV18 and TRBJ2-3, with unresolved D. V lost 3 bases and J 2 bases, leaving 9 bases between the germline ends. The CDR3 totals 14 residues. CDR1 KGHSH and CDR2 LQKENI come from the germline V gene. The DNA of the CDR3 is TGTGCCAGCTCACCGGCAGGAATCACAGATACGCAGTATTTT. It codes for CASSPAGITDTQYF.

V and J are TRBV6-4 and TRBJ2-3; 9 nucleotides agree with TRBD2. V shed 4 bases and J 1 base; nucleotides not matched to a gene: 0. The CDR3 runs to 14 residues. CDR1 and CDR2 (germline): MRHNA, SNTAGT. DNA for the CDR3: TGTGCCAGCAGTGTAGCGGGAGGCACAGATACGCAGTATTTT. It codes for CASSVAGGTDTQYF.

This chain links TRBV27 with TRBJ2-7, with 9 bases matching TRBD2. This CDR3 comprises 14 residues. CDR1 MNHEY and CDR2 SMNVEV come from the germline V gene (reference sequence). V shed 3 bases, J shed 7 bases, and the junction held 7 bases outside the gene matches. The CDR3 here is CASSLTAGGPEQYF. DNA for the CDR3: TGTGCCAGCAGTTTGACGGCGGGAGGGCCTGAGCAGTACTTC.

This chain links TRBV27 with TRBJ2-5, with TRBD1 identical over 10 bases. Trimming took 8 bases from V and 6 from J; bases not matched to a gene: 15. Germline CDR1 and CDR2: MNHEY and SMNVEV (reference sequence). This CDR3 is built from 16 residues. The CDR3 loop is CASRRQGAPTGKTQYF. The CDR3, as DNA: TGTGCCAGCCGGAGACAGGGGGCGCCGACCGGGAAGACCCAGTACTTC.

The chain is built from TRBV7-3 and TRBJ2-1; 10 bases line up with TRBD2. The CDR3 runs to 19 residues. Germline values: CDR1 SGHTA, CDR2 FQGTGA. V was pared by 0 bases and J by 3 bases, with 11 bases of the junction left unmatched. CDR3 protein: CASSLTRIASGRGYNEQFF. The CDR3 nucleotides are TGTGCCAGCAGCTTAACGAGAATCGCTAGCGGGAGAGGCTACAATGAGCAGTTCTTC.

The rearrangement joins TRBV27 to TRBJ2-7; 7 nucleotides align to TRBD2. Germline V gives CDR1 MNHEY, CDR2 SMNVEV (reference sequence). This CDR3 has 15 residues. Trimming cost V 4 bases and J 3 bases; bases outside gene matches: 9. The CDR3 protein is CASSYRGRKDYEQYF. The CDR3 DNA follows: TGTGCCAGCAGTTACCGCGGGAGAAAGGACTACGAGCAGTACTTC.